The clone carrying this T cell receptor beta chain occurred a few times. Its antigen is unknown. As TCR cDNA was made by 5'RACE template switching, a universal primer site and UMIs were added. MiXCR, run by TCRdb on the 5' RACE reads, gives a single entry per CDR3 protein. The sample holds roughly 400,000 distinct CDR3 sequences, 18% seen once. The data stem from a study of T cells after yellow fever vaccination. The CDR3 is 15 residues long. Germline V CDR1 and CDR2: MNHEY, SVGEGT. V shed 8 bases and J shed 5 bases, with 16 bases lying between them. Study-wide points: Repertoires sorted by FACS could include abundant clonotypes that are contaminants from the bulk population. The booster saw the reappearance of most primary-vaccination clones (around 96% CD4, 80% to 90% CD8).

The chain is built from TRBV6-2 or TRBV6-3 and TRBJ1-6; tentatively, D is TRBD1 (5 bases). This sequence originates from a man between 18 and 29 years old who received the YFV17D yellow fever vaccine. Sequencing used PBMCs, obtained before the yellow fever booster vaccination. The chain's CDR3 is CASWNGGSNNSPLHF. CDR3 coding DNA: TGTGCCAGCTGGAACGGGGGATCGAATAATTCACCCCTCCACTTT.